These 27 T cell receptor beta chains were all obtained from the same sample, sequenced in a study of blood T cell repertoires in COVID-19. The method was immunoSEQ multiplex PCR; TCRdb's version includes in-frame clones alone and lacks a portion of them. The sample holds roughly 280,000 clones, less than 90% seen once. What was sequenced was peripheral blood. These receptors originate from a man aged 55-75 years who had recovered from COVID-19.

The chain links TRBV4-2 to TRBJ2-7; D possibly corresponds to TRBD1 (6 bases). Germline loops: CDR1 LGHNA, CDR2 YNFKEQ. CDR3 length equals 15 residues. Between the trimmed V and J ends, which lost 1 base and 1 base, there was a span of 11 bases. In DNA, the CDR3 is TGTGCCAGCAGCCAAGGACAGGTGCAATCCTACGAGCAGTACTTC. Protein: CASSQGQVQSYEQYF.

This clone was counted a single time. The chain joins TRBV10-2 to TRBJ2-5; 8 bases agree with TRBD2. The germline gives CDR1 WSHSY, CDR2 SAAADI. V lost 4 bases and J lost 3; bases outside the gene matches: 7. This CDR3 has 15 residues. In nucleotides, the CDR3 is TGCGCCAGCAGTGGTGCAGCGGGAGAGGAAGAGACCCAGTACTTC. This sequence encodes CASSGAAGEEETQYF.

This clone was detected once. The CDR3 loop is CASSFLLQGNYEQYF. CDR3 in DNA: TGTGCCAGCAGCTTTCTCTTGCAGGGGAACTACGAGCAGTACTTC. V and J are TRBV5-6 and TRBJ2-7; tentative D call: TRBD1 (6 bases). Trimming left V 2 bases short and J 3 bases short, with 15 bases between. CDR3 length: 15 residues. Germline CDR1 is SGHDT and CDR2 is YYEEEE.

This chain connects TRBV7-6 to TRBJ2-3; no firm D call. In germline, CDR1 is SGHVS, CDR2 FNYEAQ. This CDR3 is built from 16 residues. V shed 1 base and J shed 0 bases, with 11 bases lying between them. DNA for the CDR3: TGTGCCAGCAGCTTAGGTCTCCGTACTAGCACAGATACGCAGTATTTT. Protein sequence: CASSLGLRTSTDTQYF.

The chain has TRBV29-1 and TRBJ2-1; TRBD1 agrees at 12 bases. CDR3 length: 14 amino acids. The V segment lost 3 bases and the J segment 6 bases; nucleotides outside the gene matches: 3. Germline V gene sequence: CDR1 SQVTM, CDR2 ANQGSEA. This chain's CDR3 is CSVDPGQGANEQFF. The CDR3 bases are TGCAGCGTTGATCCGGGACAGGGGGCCAATGAGCAGTTCTTC.

The chain employs TRBV30 and TRBJ1-1; D perhaps matches TRBD1 (5 bases). The V end lost 5 bases, the J end lost 7 bases, and 14 bases lay between the germline ends. This CDR3 region has 12 residues. The germline V gene encodes CDR1 GTSNPN and CDR2 SVGIG (reference sequence). The CDR3 DNA reads TGTGCCTGGGAGGAGGGGTTAGGTGAAGCTTTCTTT. Its translation: CAWEEGLGEAFF.

This clone was found once. The V gene is TRBV3-1 (or the pseudogene TRBV3-2), the J gene TRBJ1-4, with 7 nucleotides matching TRBD1. Trimming cost V 4 bases and J 7 bases; bases outside gene matches: 6. This CDR3 is built from 14 residues. Germline V CDR1 and CDR2: LGHDT, YNNKEL (reference sequence). CDR3 residues: CASSPNQGGEKLFF. DNA of the CDR3: TGTGCCAGCAGCCCAAATCAGGGGGGTGAAAAACTGTTTTTT.

The chain's CDR3 is CATSKYGTANTGELFF. The DNA of the CDR3 is TGTGCCACCAGCAAATACGGGACAGCTAACACCGGGGAGCTGTTTTTT. This chain joins TRBV15 and TRBJ2-2, with 7 bases lining up with TRBD1. Unmatched junction bases numbered 7, after V lost 4 bases and J lost 2 bases. This CDR3 has 16 residues. Per the germline V gene, CDR1 is LNHNV and CDR2 is YYDKDF (reference sequence).

This clone occurred a few times. The V call is TRBV4-1, the J call TRBJ1-4; D possibly corresponds to TRBD1 (6 bases). The germline V gene encodes CDR1 MGHRA and CDR2 YSYEKL. The V and J ends lost 4 bases and 8 bases respectively, with 11 bases between them. The CDR3 covers 13 residues. This chain's CDR3 is CASSLLTGEKLFF. DNA for the CDR3: TGCGCCAGCAGCCTACTAACAGGGGAAAAACTGTTTTTT.

The chain carries TRBV5-5 and TRBJ2-3; 10 bases align to TRBD2. V dropped 3 bases and J dropped 2; count of bases not matched to a gene: 9. The CDR3 covers 17 residues. Germline values: CDR1 SGHKS, CDR2 YYEKEE (reference sequence). The CDR3: CASSSNPTSGNTDTQYF. The DNA for the CDR3 is TGTGCCAGCAGCTCCAACCCCACTAGCGGGAACACAGATACGCAGTATTTT.

This sequence joins TRBV5-1 and TRBJ2-7; 11 nucleotides agree with TRBD2. Losses at the gene ends were 4 bases for V and 2 bases for J; bases not matched to a gene: 5. CDR1 is SGHRS, CDR2 YFSETQ, per germline. The CDR3 loop spans 15 amino acids. The CDR3 spells CASSPLAGVPYEQYF. CDR3 bases: TGCGCCAGCAGCCCACTAGCGGGAGTACCCTACGAGCAGTACTTC.

V gene TRBV7-6 combines with J gene TRBJ2-5, with 7 nucleotides matching TRBD2. Germline CDR1 is SGHVS and CDR2 is FNYEAQ. After removal of 0 bases from V and 4 bases from J, the junction contained 5 bases not matched to a gene. The CDR3 spans 15 residues. CDR3 sequence reads: CASSLAPGEGETQYF. In nucleotides, the CDR3 is TGTGCCAGCAGCTTAGCGCCCGGGGAGGGAGAGACCCAGTACTTC.

The V call is TRBV7-2, the J call TRBJ2-5; the match to TRBD2 covers 16 bases. Germline V CDR1 and CDR2: SGHTA, FQGNSA. V dropped 5 bases and J dropped 5; count of bases not matched to a gene: 8. CDR3 size: 17 residues. As DNA, the CDR3 is TGTGCCAGCAGCGCGGGACTAGCGGGGGGGCCTGGGGAGACCCAGTACTTC. It translates to CASSAGLAGGPGETQYF.

This rearrangement joins TRBV25-1 to TRBJ1-1; D unclear. The CDR3 length is 15 residues. With 6 bases removed from V and 1 base from J, the gap between germline ends came to 15 bases. Germline CDR1 MGHDK, CDR2 SYGVNS. CDR3 in amino acids: CASSPNSPANTEAFF. CDR3 sequence (DNA): TGTGCCAGCAGCCCAAATAGTCCCGCGAACACTGAAGCTTTCTTT.

V usage is TRBV30 and J usage is TRBJ2-7; no clear D. The germline gives CDR1 GTSNPN, CDR2 SVGIG (reference sequence). Trimming took 5 bases from V and 2 from J, leaving 10 bases between them. The CDR3 contains 12 residues. The CDR3 DNA is TGTGCCTGGGGCCGAGCTACCTACGAGCAGTACTTC. Protein: CAWGRATYEQYF.

The chain couples TRBV29-1 to TRBJ2-7; D gene uncertain. V shed 4 bases and J shed 1 base, with 5 bases lying between them. Germline V gene lookup returns CDR1 SQVTM and CDR2 ANQGSEA. CDR3 length: 11 amino acids. The CDR3 reads CSVALSYEQYF. The CDR3 region has the DNA TGCAGCGTTGCCCTATCCTACGAGCAGTACTTC.

This chain uses TRBV5-4 with TRBJ2-1, with 12 bases identical to TRBD2. The CDR3 length is 16 residues. Germline trimming cut 3 bases from V and 4 bases from J; bases unmatched to any gene: 5. Germline V gene sequence: CDR1 SGHNT, CDR2 YYREEE (reference sequence). The CDR3 bases are TGTGCCAGCAGCTCCACTAGCGGGGGGCAGTACAATGAGCAGTTCTTC. Encoded protein: CASSSTSGGQYNEQFF.

The chain is built from TRBV2 and TRBJ2-6; weak D call: TRBD1 (6 bases). Trimming left V 6 bases short and J 2 bases short, with 14 bases between. CDR1 and CDR2 (germline): SNHLY, FYNNEI. The CDR3 is made up of 16 amino acids. The CDR3 nucleotides read TGTGCCAGCAGCGTCACAGGGTTAACTGGGGCCAACGTCCTGACTTTC. It yields the protein CASSVTGLTGANVLTF.

V usage is TRBV21-1 and J usage is TRBJ1-2. TRBV21-1 is a pseudogene segment. This CDR3 region has 12 residues. The CDR3, as DNA: TGTGCCCGCCTCGGGGTCAACTATGGCTACACCTTC. It is translated as CARLGVNYGYTF.

The V and J genes are TRBV3-1 (or the pseudogene TRBV3-2) and TRBJ2-2, with 10 positions matching TRBD1. V trimming: 4 bases; J trimming: 5 bases; junction bases outside the gene matches: 7. Per germline, CDR1 LGHDT and CDR2 YNNKEL (reference sequence). CDR3 length: 16 amino acids. CDR3 residues: CASSPYRTGGTGELFF. The DNA of the CDR3 is TGTGCCAGCAGCCCCTACCGGACAGGGGGGACCGGGGAGCTGTTTTTT.

The chain recombines TRBV4-1 with TRBJ1-4; tentative D call: TRBD1 (6 bases). Trimming took off 1 base at V and 5 bases at J, with 17 bases between the two ends. The CDR3 contains 17 residues. Germline V gene sequence: CDR1 MGHRA, CDR2 YSYEKL. The CDR3 is CASSQVPGGRGNEKLFF. The CDR3 nucleotides read TGCGCCAGCAGCCAAGTCCCAGGTGGCAGGGGCAATGAAAAACTGTTTTTT.

DNA of the CDR3: TGTGCCAGCAAGGACAGGGTGGGACCTGAAGCTTTCTTT. This sequence encodes CASKDRVGPEAFF. The V call is TRBV6-1, the J call TRBJ1-1, with TRBD1 identical over 8 bases. V lost 7 bases, J lost 6 bases, and 7 bases stayed unmatched. This CDR3 comprises 13 residues. The germline gives CDR1 MNHNS, CDR2 SASEGT.

The chain is built from TRBV6-6 and TRBJ1-3; D might be TRBD1 (6 bases). The CDR3 consists of 16 residues. Germline V lookup: CDR1 MNHNY, CDR2 SVGAGI (reference sequence). Trimming left V 5 bases short and J 2 bases short, with 16 bases between. CDR3 nucleotides: TGTGCCAGCAGTACACAGGGAAACTTCCCTGGAAACACCATATATTTT. Translating gives CASSTQGNFPGNTIYF.

This clone was recorded only once. The chain recombines TRBV7-9 with TRBJ1-5; D not resolved. Germline CDR1 and CDR2: SEHNR and FQNEAQ (reference sequence). With 3 bases removed from V and 6 bases from J, the gap between germline ends came to 6 bases. The CDR3 loop spans 12 amino acids. The CDR3 loop reads CASSFSGQPQHF. CDR3 DNA sequence: TGTGCCAGCAGCTTTTCGGGTCAGCCCCAGCATTTT.

Remarks on this clone: Distinct nucleotide sequences in the sample also encode this CDR3. The chain is built from TRBV28 and TRBJ1-1, with D possibly TRBD1 on 5 matching bases. Deletions cut 6 bases from V and 0 bases from J, with 11 bases between. Germline values: CDR1 MDHEN, CDR2 SYDVKM. The CDR3 is made up of 14 amino acids. The CDR3 loop reads CASSPGGMNTEAFF. The CDR3 coding sequence is TGTGCCAGCAGCCCGGGGGGAATGAACACTGAAGCTTTCTTT. Together with reference TRBV28 and TRBJ1-1, the CDR3 gives the full variable domain: DVKVTQSSRYLVKRTGEKVFLECVQDMDHENMFWYRQDPGLGLRLIYFSYDVKMKEKGDIPEGYSVSREKKERFSLILESASTNQTSMYLCASSPGGMNTEAFFGQGTRLTVV.

The CDR3: CASSSLTRTDTQYF. The CDR3 DNA sequence: TGTGCCAGCAGCTCCCTGACACGCACAGATACGCAGTATTTT. The V call is TRBV3-1 (or the pseudogene TRBV3-2), the J call TRBJ2-3; D is undetermined. CDR3 length equals 14 residues. CDR1 is LGHDT and CDR2 is YNNKEL in the germline V gene (reference sequence). The V gene lost 5 bases and the J gene lost 1 base, with 10 bases spanning the gap.

V gene TRBV7-6 combines with J gene TRBJ2-1, with TRBD2 identical over 9 bases. J lost 4 bases, V lost 1 base, and 2 bases had no gene match. This CDR3 comprises 15 residues. CDR1 and CDR2 from the germline V gene are SGHVS and FNYEAQ. This CDR3 reads CASSLVTSGYNEQFF. Here the CDR3 DNA reads TGTGCCAGCAGCTTAGTCACTAGCGGGTACAATGAGCAGTTCTTC.